The 24 T cell receptor beta chains below were found in one sample sequenced in a study of early T cells in non-severe SARS-CoV-2 infection. Via MiXCR, TCRdb re-called the 5' RACE reads, giving one row per CDR3 protein. The repertoire holds more than 65,000 distinct CDR3 sequences, with around 12% as singletons. Sequences were obtained from whole blood. The source is an adult who was a healthcare worker with PCR-confirmed SARS-CoV-2 infection or an uninfected control (not recorded which).

This clonotype appeared many times. This chain links TRBV29-1 with TRBJ2-3; 9 nucleotides align to TRBD2. The CDR3 has 15 amino acids. Germline V CDR1 and CDR2: SQVTM, ANQGSEA. With V trimmed by 4 bases and J by 0 bases, 5 bases remained unmatched. The CDR3 DNA sequence: TGCAGCGTTGTGGCTAGCGGGGCAAGCACAGATACGCAGTATTTT. Its protein product is CSVVASGASTDTQYF.

This clonotype was recorded many times. The chain uses TRBV20-1 and TRBJ2-2; D may correspond to TRBD1 or TRBD2 (5 bases each). Deletions cut 0 bases from V and 2 bases from J, with 10 bases between. This CDR3 is built from 15 residues. Germline CDR1 and CDR2: DFQATT and SNEGSKA (reference sequence). CDR3 sequence: CSARDLRDNTGELFF. CDR3 in DNA: TGCAGTGCTAGAGATCTCAGGGACAACACCGGGGAGCTGTTTTTT.

This clonotype was observed at least ten times. CDR3 in amino acids: CASSLVNSPLHF. The CDR3, as DNA: TGTGCCAGCAGTTTAGTGAATTCACCCCTCCACTTT. The V and J genes are TRBV27 and TRBJ1-6; D is undetermined. The germline V gene has CDR1 MNHEY and CDR2 SMNVEV (reference sequence). The V end lost 2 bases, the J end lost 7 bases, and 3 bases lay between the germline ends. The CDR3 contains 12 residues.

Only a few counts were recorded for this clonotype. V is TRBV10-3 and J is TRBJ2-7; D is unclear. V was shortened by 5 bases and J by 6 bases, with 8 bases between the two germline ends. CDR3 length: 11 amino acids. Per the germline V gene, CDR1 is ENHRY and CDR2 is SYGVKD. CDR3 DNA sequence: TGTGCCATCAGTTCCTACTCCGAGCAGTACTTC. Translating gives CAISSYSEQYF.

Ten or more counts support this clonotype. The rearrangement uses TRBV6-4 and TRBJ2-1; D call uncertain. CDR3 length: 12 amino acids. CDR1 and CDR2 (germline): MRHNA, SNTAGT. Trimming left V 0 bases short and J 6 bases short, with 3 bases between. The DNA of the CDR3 is TGTGCCAGCAGTGACTCGGTCAATGAGCAGTTCTTC. Translating gives CASSDSVNEQFF.

In this sample, this clonotype turned up many times. The chain is built from TRBV5-1 and TRBJ2-1; no reliable D call. The germline V gene encodes CDR1 SGHRS and CDR2 YFSETQ. The CDR3 is 16 residues long. With 0 bases removed from V and 0 bases from J, the gap between germline ends came to 10 bases. The CDR3 DNA reads as TGCGCCAGCAGCTTGGACTCGCGGCCCTCCTACAATGAGCAGTTCTTC. This sequence encodes CASSLDSRPSYNEQFF.

The chain couples TRBV19 to TRBJ2-2, with D perhaps matching TRBD1 (5 bases). CDR1 LNHDA and CDR2 SQIVND come from the germline V gene (reference sequence). The CDR3 sequence is 14 residues long. V was pared by 6 bases and J by 0 bases, with 8 bases between. The CDR3 nucleotides read TGTGCCAGTAGAAGACAGACGAACACCGGGGAGCTGTTTTTT. Its protein product is CASRRQTNTGELFF.

The chain carries TRBV18 and TRBJ1-2, with 9 nucleotides matching TRBD1. The CDR3 is 14 amino acids. V lost 3 bases to trimming and J lost 6 bases; unmatched junction nucleotides: 5. Germline assignment: CDR1 KGHSH and CDR2 LQKENI. The CDR3 here is CASSPTGGLDGYTF. The CDR3 nucleotides read TGTGCCAGCTCACCTACAGGGGGCTTGGATGGCTACACCTTC.

Many counts were recorded for this clonotype. This chain links TRBV6-2 or TRBV6-3 with TRBJ2-2; 13 bases fit TRBD2. This CDR3 is built from 20 residues. The V gene's germline CDR1 is MNHEY and CDR2 SVGEGT. V was pared by 0 bases and J by 0 bases, with 7 bases of the junction left unmatched. The CDR3 spells CASSYSRTSGRITNTGELFF. CDR3 coding DNA: TGTGCCAGCAGTTACTCGCGGACTAGCGGGAGAATCACGAACACCGGGGAGCTGTTTTTT.

This clonotype was counted many times. J is TRBJ1-2 and V is TRBV18, with D maybe TRBD1 (6 bases). The CDR3 is 14 amino acids. The germline V gene has CDR1 KGHSH and CDR2 LQKENI. Trimming stripped 5 bases from V and 2 bases from J, with 12 bases between. The DNA of the CDR3 is TGTGCCAGCTCAGAGGGGACAACAAACTATGGCTACACCTTC. This codes for CASSEGTTNYGYTF.

This clonotype was picked up many times. This rearrangement joins TRBV6-1 to TRBJ2-1; tentatively, D is TRBD1 or TRBD2 (5 bases each). The length of the CDR3 is 15 residues. The V end lost 0 bases, the J end lost 9 bases, and 15 bases lay between the germline ends. CDR1 is MNHNS, CDR2 SASEGT, per germline. The CDR3: CASSEAVPRAGEQFF. The CDR3 bases are TGTGCCAGCAGTGAAGCGGTTCCCAGGGCGGGTGAGCAGTTCTTC.

This chain links TRBV7-2 with TRBJ1-6; D is undetermined. The CDR3 loop spans 13 amino acids. V lost 7 bases to trimming and J lost 11 bases, with 15 bases between them. Germline assignment: CDR1 SGHTA and CDR2 FQGNSA. Written as DNA, the CDR3 is TGTGCCAGCACCGTAGATGAGGTGGCACCCCTCCACTTT. Translating gives CASTVDEVAPLHF.

To note about this clonotype: This may come from a read error, since a much larger clone is one base off. CDR3 coding DNA: TGTGTCAGCAGCCCAGACATGAACACTGAAGCTTTCTTT. This gives the protein CVSSPDMNTEAFF. This chain joins TRBV5-4 and TRBJ1-1, with no clear D. CDR1 SGHNT and CDR2 YYREEE come from the germline V gene (reference sequence). The CDR3 is made up of 13 amino acids.

Many counts were recorded for this clonotype. The V gene is TRBV28, the J gene TRBJ2-3, with 9 positions matching TRBD1. CDR1 is MDHEN and CDR2 is SYDVKM in the germline V gene. There are 16 residues in the CDR3. V shed 5 bases and J 5 bases; nucleotides not matched to a gene: 11. CDR3 in amino acids: CASSRTGDLKGDTQYF. CDR3 sequence (DNA): TGTGCCAGCAGTAGGACAGGGGATCTAAAGGGAGATACGCAGTATTTT.

There are many counts of this clonotype. V usage is TRBV7-9 and J usage is TRBJ2-7; the D is unclear. The CDR3 contains 13 residues. Germline CDR1 reads SEHNR; CDR2 reads FQNEAQ (reference sequence). Trimming removed 4 bases from V and 2 bases from J, with 9 bases in between. The CDR3 region is CASSWSETYEQYF. The DNA of the CDR3 is TGTGCCAGCAGCTGGTCCGAAACCTACGAGCAGTACTTC.

This clonotype was picked up many times. The genes are TRBV4-2 and TRBJ2-7; no clear D gene. V was shortened by 1 base and J by 2 bases, with 9 bases between the two germline ends. The CDR3 is 14 amino acids. The V gene's germline CDR1 is LGHNA and CDR2 YNFKEQ. This CDR3 reads CASSQGAATYEQYF. The CDR3 nucleotides read TGTGCCAGCAGCCAAGGGGCGGCAACCTACGAGCAGTACTTC.

This chain uses TRBV5-1 with TRBJ1-1; tentative D call: TRBD1 (6 bases). The CDR3 contains 14 residues. The V gene lost 2 bases and the J gene lost 1 base, with 9 bases spanning the gap. Germline V gene lookup returns CDR1 SGHRS and CDR2 YFSETQ. The chain's CDR3 is CASSFMDRNTEAFF. CDR3 in DNA: TGCGCCAGCAGCTTTATGGACAGGAACACTGAAGCTTTCTTT.

This clonotype was observed at least ten times. This chain joins TRBV10-2 and TRBJ2-1; no clear D. The CDR3 is made up of 11 amino acids. The V end lost 4 bases, the J end lost 7 bases, and 5 bases lay between the germline ends. Per germline, CDR1 WSHSY and CDR2 SAAADI. The DNA of the CDR3 is TGCGCCAGCAGTGCGGTAAATGAGCAGTTCTTC. Translating gives CASSAVNEQFF.

Comments on this clonotype: A much larger clone lies one base from this, so it may be a read error. V and J are TRBV19 and TRBJ2-4; D not resolved. The CDR3 loop spans 15 amino acids. Germline CDR1 is LNHDA and CDR2 is SQIVND (reference sequence). The CDR3, as DNA: TGTGTCAGTAGTATGGATGTGGGCGCCAAAAACATTCAGTACTTC. The encoded protein is CVSSMDVGAKNIQYF. Based on the CDR3 plus reference TRBV19 and TRBJ2-4, the full variable domain is DGGITQSPKYLFRKEGQNVTLSCEQNLNHDAMYWYRQDPGQGLRLIYYSQIVNDFQKGDIAEGYSVSREKKESFPLTVTSAQKNPTAFYLCVSSMDVGAKNIQYFGAGTRLSVL.

This clonotype came up many times. This chain joins TRBV6-2 or TRBV6-3 and TRBJ2-3; D call uncertain. CDR3 length: 15 amino acids. CDR1 is MNHEY, CDR2 SVGEGT, per germline. Trimming pared 4 bases from V and 2 bases from J, leaving 13 bases between. The CDR3 region is CASSFINLYTDTQYF. DNA of the CDR3: TGTGCCAGCAGTTTCATTAATCTTTACACAGATACGCAGTATTTT.

V and J are TRBV20-1 and TRBJ1-2, with D possibly TRBD1 on 5 matching bases. The CDR3 length is 15 residues. Between the trimmed V and J ends, which lost 3 bases and 2 bases, there was a span of 16 bases. Per germline, CDR1 DFQATT and CDR2 SNEGSKA (reference sequence). CDR3 region: CSASRGSDPNYGYTF. The CDR3, as DNA: TGCAGTGCTAGTCGGGGCAGCGACCCAAACTATGGCTACACCTTC.

The chain couples TRBV11-2 to TRBJ2-1; 13 positions agree with TRBD2. The CDR3 loop spans 18 amino acids. Trimming took 4 bases from V and 7 from J; bases not matched to a gene: 13. Germline CDR1 is SGHAT and CDR2 is FQNNGV. CDR3 protein: CASSSNPVGLAGRNEQFF. As DNA, the CDR3 is TGTGCCAGCAGCTCTAACCCCGTGGGACTAGCGGGAAGGAATGAGCAGTTCTTC.

In this sample, this clonotype turned up a few times. The chain employs TRBV29-1 and TRBJ2-4, with unresolved D. The CDR3 loop spans 12 amino acids. Trimming cost V 3 bases and J 3 bases, with 6 bases left between them. Germline-derived CDR1 and CDR2 are SQVTM and ANQGSEA. The CDR3, as DNA: TGCAGCGTTGATAAGGTCAAAAACATTCAGTACTTC. Its translation: CSVDKVKNIQYF.

This clonotype was counted ten times or more. The chain links TRBV15 to TRBJ2-5, with D unresolved. Per the germline V gene, CDR1 is LNHNV and CDR2 is YYDKDF (reference sequence). The V end lost 4 bases, the J end lost 0 bases, and 15 bases lay between the germline ends. The CDR3 totals 16 residues. CDR3 sequence reads: CATSTLGEPDQETQYF. In nucleotides, the CDR3 is TGTGCCACCAGCACCCTAGGAGAGCCCGACCAAGAGACCCAGTACTTC.